This T cell receptor (beta chain) was identified during a study of blood T cell repertoires in COVID-19. Overall study: Sources were T cells, B-cell-depleted T cells, or PBMCs; the material itself was cDNA or gDNA.

Ages ranged from roughly 18 to 100 years, with residence in more than 20 US areas. Original processing methods: Scientists estimated how many nucleated cells there were by amplifying reference gene primers. This table comes from immunoSEQ multiplex PCR, and its TCRdb copy is limited to in-frame clones, with some not included. That table is the source of V, J and clone size, and D and trimming were worked out from the DNA. The sample includes some 410,000 clones, around nine tenths of them seen just once. The sequence was collected from a woman in her twenties or thirties with acute COVID-19. Sequencing was carried out using PBMCs or T cells enriched from blood (not recorded which).

The CDR3, as DNA: TGTGCCAGCAGCGTAGACCCCGGGACTAGCGGGGGGACAGATACGCAGTATTTT. It encodes CASSVDPGTSGGTDTQYF. The chain joins TRBV9 to TRBJ2-3; TRBD2 matches 15 bases. CDR1 and CDR2 (germline): SGDLS, YYNGEE. The V gene end was trimmed by 0 bases and the J gene end by 3 bases; junction bases not matched to a gene: 5. The CDR3 sequence is 18 residues long.